Sequencing of this T cell receptor (beta chain) was carried out in a study of blood T cell repertoires in COVID-19. Overall study context: Acute and convalescent COVID-19 specimens originated in the United States, Italy and Spain.

Methods used by the authors: Amplification from reference gene primers served as the basis for estimated nucleated cell counts. This table comes from immunoSEQ multiplex PCR, and its TCRdb copy is limited to in-frame clones, with some not included. The V and J calls and clone size are taken from that table; D and trimming were inferred from the DNA. The repertoire holds approximately 67,000 clones, with 80% to 90% as singletons. With 5 bases removed from V and 5 bases from J, the gap between germline ends came to 10 bases. Germline-derived CDR1 and CDR2 are SGHTA and FQGNSA. The CDR3 consists of 13 residues.

This sequence was found in a man aged 45 to 65 with active COVID-19. Specimen: peripheral blood. V and J are TRBV7-2 and TRBJ2-1; a weak D match, TRBD1 (6 bases). The CDR3 DNA reads TGTGCCAGCAGCGCCCGACAGGACAATGAGCAGTTCTTC. This codes for CASSARQDNEQFF.